This T cell receptor beta chain was recorded in a study of T cells in Graves' hyperthyroidism and ophthalmopathy (dated by TCRdb to between 2018 and 2020). Looking at the study overall: Peripheral blood was sampled at the time of initial diagnosis, prior to any treatment. TCR V-J signatures able to tell the groups apart were searched for in a discovery cohort of some 97 patients, of whom fewer than 45 had Graves' ophthalmopathy and 57 had stable Graves' hyperthyroidism. Prospective prediction of ophthalmopathy was tested in an independent validation cohort of 18 to 20 hyperthyroidism patients and 17 patients who later progressed to ophthalmopathy. The 90 to 100 discovery patients were randomly divided into training and test sets at a 7:3 ratio. In addition, the study compared T-cell repertoires in thyroid tissue and in blood from five to seven Graves' hyperthyroidism patients. Once sampling was done, hyperthyroidism patients were given methimazole at a starting dose of 30 mg daily, whereas ophthalmopathy patients were given high-dose intravenous methylprednisolone. The paper reports TCR Vbeta CDR3 sequencing of some 140 peripheral blood samples: 40 or so ophthalmopathy, roughly 74 hyperthyroidism and around 17 progressor patients. Findings and caveats that apply to the study as a whole: Sample size was not statistically predetermined, and blinding of investigators to group allocation was not performed. A 13 V-J signature model separated ophthalmopathy from stable hyperthyroidism, with around 90% sensitivity and roughly 81% specificity in cross-validation and 80%/75% in testing. Blood samples also contained most of the expanded thyroid clonotypes (frequency above 0.001), which suggests that blood repertoires may reflect thyroid immune responses. In validation, progression to ophthalmopathy was predicted by the model with about 70% sensitivity and around 75% specificity, a median of approximately 6.5 months before onset.

A patient counted as having stable Graves' hyperthyroidism if no progression to ophthalmopathy occurred over 18 months of follow-up. Hyperthyroidism patients were aged 18 to 65 years and newly diagnosed, with disease duration of less than 2 months. The study excluded patients with uncontrolled infections, other autoimmune diseases, pregnancy or lactation. Clinical symptoms, serum thyroxine and TRAb, thyroid ultrasound, and orbital computed tomography formed the basis for the diagnoses. PBMCs were isolated from more than 9 ml of fresh peripheral blood by Ficoll-Paque density gradient centrifugation. Total RNA was extracted with Trizol reagent, and quality was checked on an Agilent 2100 Bioanalyzer. The CDR3 numbers 17 residues from cysteine through phenylalanine. Only the CDR3 DNA is retained, 51 bases long and in frame from the first base. A distance of 17 bases separates the germline ends of V and J, which lose 5 bases and 0 bases respectively. CDR1 and CDR2 were assigned from the germline V gene as SNHLY and FYNNEI.

The TCR beta CDR3 regions were amplified from the RNA transcripts. A first-round RT-PCR of the TCR CDR3 used the HTBI primer set with the Qiagen OneStep RT-PCR kit. The libraries were constructed in a second round of multiplex PCR and then size-selected and purified. Libraries were sequenced paired-end with 100 bp reads on an Illumina HiSeq2000. Per the original workflow: SOAPnuke was used to process the raw data, removing reads that contained adapters or uncalled bases, had a mean Phred below 15, or lacked an exact match to the constant primer or identifier. COPE v1.2.5 was used to merge the high-quality paired reads, and each unique nucleotide sequence was defined as a clonotype. MiTCR v1.1 was used to align clonotypes to the IMGT TRBV, TRBD and TRBJ reference segments. Only V-J combinations with frequency above 0.0001, covering approximately 99% of repertoires, were analysed. The TCS score was defined as the ratio of F50 (clonal expansion) to E x V (chaos), calculated using BLOSUM62-based TCRdist between CDR3 peptides within each V-J. Welch's t-statistics and random forest reduced fewer than 600 V-J features to about 13, which were used in a naive Bayes classifier (R e1071). TCRdb reanalyzed the raw reads on its own, using fastp at Q25 for trimming and MiXCR for clone calling, and kept in-frame beta chains. Rows with one shared CDR3 protein collapse into an entry with the most common genes and DNA. The V and J calls and clone size come from TCRdb's table, not from the authors' own analysis. The sample records a few hundred thousand distinct CDR3 sequences, just under 25% of which are singletons. The ten largest account for 73% of the sample.

This clonotype appeared a few times. It lacks a known antigen. No base quality information exists; no much larger clone differs at one position. Here the chain combines TRBV2 and TRBJ2-4; matching of 5 bases hints at TRBD2 as the D gene. The TCR was taken from a man aged 45 to 65 with Graves' hyperthyroidism. Input material: blood. The DNA sequence reads TGTGCCAGCAGTACCCCCGGGGATATACTAGCCAAAAACATTCAGTACTTC. Its translation is CASSTPGDILAKNIQYF.